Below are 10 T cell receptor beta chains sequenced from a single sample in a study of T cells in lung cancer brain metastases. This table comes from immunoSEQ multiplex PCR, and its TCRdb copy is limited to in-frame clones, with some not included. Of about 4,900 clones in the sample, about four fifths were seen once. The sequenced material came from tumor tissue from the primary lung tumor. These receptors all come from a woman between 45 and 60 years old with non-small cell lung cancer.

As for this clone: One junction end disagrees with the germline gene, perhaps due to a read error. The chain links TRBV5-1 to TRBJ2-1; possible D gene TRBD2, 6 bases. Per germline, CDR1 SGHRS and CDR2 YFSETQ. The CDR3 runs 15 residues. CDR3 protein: CVSSLGGTEYNEQFF. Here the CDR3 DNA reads TGCGTCAGCAGCTTAGGCGGGACGGAATACAATGAGCAGTTCTTC.

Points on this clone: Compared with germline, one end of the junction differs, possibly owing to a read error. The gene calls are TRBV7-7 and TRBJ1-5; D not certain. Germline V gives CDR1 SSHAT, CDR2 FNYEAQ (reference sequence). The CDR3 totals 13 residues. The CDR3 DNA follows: TGTGCTAGCAGCCTAACACCTGACGGGGCCCAGCATTTT. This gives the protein CASSLTPDGAQHF.

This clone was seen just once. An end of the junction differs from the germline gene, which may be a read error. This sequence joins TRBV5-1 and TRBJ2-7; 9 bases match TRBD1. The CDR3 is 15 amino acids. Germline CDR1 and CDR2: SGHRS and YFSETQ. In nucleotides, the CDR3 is TGCGCCAACAGCTTGAAATCGGGACAGGGCTACGAGCAGTACTTC. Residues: CANSLKSGQGYEQYF.

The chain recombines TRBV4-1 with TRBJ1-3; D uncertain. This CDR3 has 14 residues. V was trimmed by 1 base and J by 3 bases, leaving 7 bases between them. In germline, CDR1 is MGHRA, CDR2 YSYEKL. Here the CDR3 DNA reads TGCGCCAGCAGCCAAGGAGGTGTTGGAAACACCATATATTTT. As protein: CASSQGGVGNTIYF.

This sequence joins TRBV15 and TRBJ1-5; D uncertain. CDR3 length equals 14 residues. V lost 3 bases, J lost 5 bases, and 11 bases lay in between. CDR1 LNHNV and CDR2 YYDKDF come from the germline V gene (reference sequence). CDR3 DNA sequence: TGTGCCACCAGCAGGAGGGCGTTCGATCAGCCCCAGCATTTT. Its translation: CATSRRAFDQPQHF.

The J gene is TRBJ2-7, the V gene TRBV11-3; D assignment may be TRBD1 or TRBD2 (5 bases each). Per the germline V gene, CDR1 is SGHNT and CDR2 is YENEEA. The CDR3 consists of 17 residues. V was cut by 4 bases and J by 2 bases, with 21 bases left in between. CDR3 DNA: TGTGCCAGCAGCTCTCGAGGATCGGGGCCAATAACCTACGAGCAGTACTTC. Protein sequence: CASSSRGSGPITYEQYF.

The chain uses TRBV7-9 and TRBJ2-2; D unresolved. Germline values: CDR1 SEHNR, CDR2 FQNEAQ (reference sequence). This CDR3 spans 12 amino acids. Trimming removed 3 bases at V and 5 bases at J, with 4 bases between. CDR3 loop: CASSFGTGELFF. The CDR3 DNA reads TGTGCCAGCAGCTTCGGGACCGGGGAGCTGTTTTTT.

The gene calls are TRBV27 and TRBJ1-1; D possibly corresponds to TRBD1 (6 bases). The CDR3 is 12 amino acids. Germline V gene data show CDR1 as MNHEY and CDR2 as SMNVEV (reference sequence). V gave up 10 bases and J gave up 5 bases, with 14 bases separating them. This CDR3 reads CATILGGTEAFF. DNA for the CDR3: TGTGCCACCATCCTAGGGGGAACTGAAGCTTTCTTT.

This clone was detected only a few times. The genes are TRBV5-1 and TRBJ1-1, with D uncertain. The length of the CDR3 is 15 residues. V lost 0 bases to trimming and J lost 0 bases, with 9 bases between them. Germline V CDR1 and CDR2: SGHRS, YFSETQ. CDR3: CASSLALGLNTEAFF. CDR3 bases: TGCGCCAGCAGCTTGGCCCTGGGTTTGAACACTGAAGCTTTCTTT.

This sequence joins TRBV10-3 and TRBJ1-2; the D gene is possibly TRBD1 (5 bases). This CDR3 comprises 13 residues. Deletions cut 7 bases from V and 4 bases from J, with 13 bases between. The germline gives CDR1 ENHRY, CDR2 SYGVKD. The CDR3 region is CAITETRAYGYTF. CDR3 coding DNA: TGTGCCATCACCGAAACCAGGGCCTATGGCTACACCTTC.